A single sample gave rise to the 2 T cell receptor beta chains below, sequenced in a study of blood T cell repertoires in COVID-19. Some clones are missing from TCRdb's copy, which holds only in-frame ones; the method was immunoSEQ multiplex PCR. The profile shows fewer than 65,000 clones, more than 65% of them singletons. The specimen was peripheral blood. Source of these receptors: a human donor in a cohort sampled during active COVID-19.

The chain carries TRBV7-9 and TRBJ1-1; 7 bases map to TRBD1. CDR3 length: 14 residues. V lost 4 bases to trimming and J lost 8 bases; unmatched junction nucleotides: 10. Germline CDR1 SEHNR, CDR2 FQNEAQ (reference sequence). CDR3 in amino acids: CASSSGQRTIEAFF. In DNA form, the CDR3 reads TGTGCCAGCAGCTCGGGACAGCGTACAATAGAAGCTTTCTTT.

The V gene is TRBV3-1 (or the pseudogene TRBV3-2), the J gene TRBJ2-5; a possible D gene is TRBD1 (5 bases). Germline values: CDR1 LGHDT, CDR2 YNNKEL (reference sequence). V was clipped by 2 bases and J by 3 bases, with 16 bases between them. This CDR3 comprises 16 residues. DNA for the CDR3: TGTGCCAGCAGCCAATATGACAGCCCACGCAAAGAGACCCAGTACTTC. Amino acids: CASSQYDSPRKETQYF.